The clone carrying this TCR beta chain was counted a few times. Its antigen is as yet unknown. This sample was included in a study of T cell responses to AZD1222 COVID-19 vaccine. Study-wide background: Investigators merged groups given second doses at roughly 4 or roughly 12 weeks.

Study-level findings and limits: Across the whole spike, CD4 TCRs peaked at regions 160-218 and 743-854. Unmutated regions of variants are reportedly targeted by nearly half of spike-specific TCRs. Clonal diversity was possibly underestimated, and the donors were mostly white British, with more females.

The CDR3 is made up of 15 amino acids. From germline, CDR1 is SGHKS and CDR2 YYEKEE (reference sequence). Trimming removed 0 bases at V and 2 bases at J, with 12 bases between. The data were produced by immunoSEQ multiplex PCR, yet TCRdb's version contains in-frame clones alone and is incomplete. The table records 95,000 to 100,000 clones, 90% of them present only once. The receptor was isolated from an adult in good health. The sample in question was peripheral blood, obtained on day 0 of AZD1222 vaccination. The V gene is TRBV5-5, the J gene TRBJ2-7, with TRBD1 as a possible D gene (6 bases). CDR3 DNA sequence: TGTGCCAGCAGCTTGGATGCAGGGGACACCTACGAGCAGTACTTC. Translation: CASSLDAGDTYEQYF.